Each of the 25 T cell receptor beta chains below was sequenced from the same sample in a study of blood T cell repertoires in COVID-19. Repertoires were generated with immunoSEQ multiplex PCR, while TCRdb's copy carries only in-frame clones and drops some. The sample contains more than 200,000 clones, nearly 90% of which appear only once. The specimen was peripheral blood. The receptors were gathered from a human donor in a cohort sampled during active COVID-19.

J is TRBJ2-1 and V is TRBV15; D gene ambiguous. The CDR3 is 12 amino acids. V lost 2 bases to trimming and J lost 13 bases, with 12 bases between them. The V gene's germline CDR1 is LNHNV and CDR2 YYDKDF (reference sequence). The CDR3 reads CATSRTGRAQFF. CDR3 in DNA: TGTGCCACCAGCAGAACCGGTAGAGCACAGTTCTTC.

The chain is built from TRBV19 and TRBJ1-1, with TRBD1 as a possible D gene (5 bases). V was pared by 2 bases and J by 1 base, with 11 bases between. In germline, CDR1 is LNHDA, CDR2 SQIVND (reference sequence). This CDR3 comprises 15 residues. CDR3 sequence: CASSIPGGGNTEAFF. CDR3 coding DNA: TGTGCCAGTAGTATACCGGGGGGAGGGAACACTGAAGCTTTCTTT.

The CDR3: CASSLALGTSGSGTDTQYF. DNA for the CDR3: TGTGCCAGCAGCTTAGCGCTAGGGACTAGCGGGAGTGGGACAGATACGCAGTATTTT. This chain links TRBV7-9 with TRBJ2-3; TRBD2 matches 14 bases. The V gene end was trimmed by 0 bases and the J gene end by 3 bases; junction bases not matched to a gene: 8. The CDR3 spans 19 residues. Germline V gene lookup returns CDR1 SEHNR and CDR2 FQNEAQ (reference sequence).

The chain links TRBV19 to TRBJ2-5; 8 bases are shared with TRBD1. Germline values: CDR1 LNHDA, CDR2 SQIVND (reference sequence). V was clipped by 5 bases and J by 7 bases; unmatched bases: 12. CDR3 length: 15 amino acids. CDR3 residues: CASSAPGQVKGTQYF. CDR3 sequence (DNA): TGTGCCAGTAGTGCGCCGGGACAGGTAAAAGGGACCCAGTACTTC.

Here the CDR3 reads CASSPLDQPQHF. CDR3 sequence (DNA): TGTGCCAGCAGCCCCCTCGATCAGCCCCAGCATTTT. The chain is built from TRBV6-5 and TRBJ1-5; D gene unclear. The germline V gene encodes CDR1 MNHEY and CDR2 SVGAGI. The CDR3 runs 12 residues. Trimming cost V 6 bases and J 5 bases, with 8 bases left between them.

V usage is TRBV21-1 and J usage is TRBJ2-2; TRBD1 was called by the table and not checked on the DNA. TRBV21-1 constitutes a pseudogene. The CDR3 runs 17 residues. The CDR3 DNA follows: TGTGCCAGCAGCTCCCTCGCCGGACAGGGGAACACCGGGGAGCTGTTTTTT. Translating gives CASSSLAGQGNTGELFF.

The chain has TRBV7-7 and TRBJ2-1; 8 nucleotides agree with TRBD1. Trimming removed 1 base from V and 5 bases from J; junction bases left unmatched: 10. The germline CDR1 and CDR2 sequences are SSHAT and FNYEAQ (reference sequence). The CDR3 runs 17 residues. The CDR3 nucleotides read TGTGCCAGCAGCTTAGGTATCGGACAGGGTTCCCACAATGAGCAGTTCTTC. Its translation is CASSLGIGQGSHNEQFF.

This clone was seen once. The chain links TRBV7-9 to TRBJ2-7; 7 positions match TRBD1. Germline V CDR1 and CDR2: SEHNR, FQNEAQ (reference sequence). After removal of 5 bases from V and 3 bases from J, the junction contained 7 bases not matched to a gene. This CDR3 is 14 amino acids long. For the CDR3, the DNA is TGTGCCAGCAGCCCTAGGACAGGACGCTACGAGCAGTACTTC. It encodes CASSPRTGRYEQYF. Combining the CDR3 with reference TRBV7-9 and TRBJ2-7 gives the whole variable domain DTGVSQNPRHKITKRGQNVTFRCDPISEHNRLYWYRQTLGQGPEFLTYFQNEAQLEKSRLLSDRFSAERPKGSFSTLEIQRTEQGDSAMYLCASSPRTGRYEQYFGPGTRLTVT.

This chain joins TRBV7-2 and TRBJ1-2, with D unclear. The CDR3 sequence is 14 residues long. Trimming left V 1 base short and J 5 bases short, with 11 bases between. Germline values: CDR1 SGHTA, CDR2 FQGNSA. The CDR3 reads CASSLDGLGYGYTF. CDR3 bases: TGTGCCAGCAGCTTAGATGGACTCGGTTATGGCTACACCTTC.

Concerning this clone itself: The identical CDR3 is also encoded by other nucleotide sequences in the sample. The V gene is TRBV7-2, the J gene TRBJ2-5, with D uncertain. V gave up 5 bases and J gave up 5 bases, with 9 bases separating them. The CDR3 consists of 12 residues. The germline gives CDR1 SGHTA, CDR2 FQGNSA. The CDR3 DNA is TGTGCCAGCAGCCTTGGTCGGGAGACCCAGTACTTC. Amino acids: CASSLGRETQYF.

This chain joins TRBV4-2 and TRBJ1-4; possible D gene TRBD1, 6 bases. This CDR3 spans 15 amino acids. Germline V gene lookup returns CDR1 LGHNA and CDR2 YNFKEQ. V dropped 4 bases and J dropped 8 bases, with 17 bases sitting between them. CDR3 loop: CASSRPTGFGEKLFF. CDR3 nucleotides: TGTGCCAGCAGCCGTCCTACAGGGTTCGGCGAAAAACTGTTTTTT.

This clone was seen a single time. This chain connects TRBV6-2 or TRBV6-3 to TRBJ2-7, with 9 bases fitting TRBD1. The J segment lost 3 bases and the V segment lost 5 bases, leaving 8 bases of the junction unmatched. The CDR3 contains 15 residues. The germline CDR1 and CDR2 sequences are MNHEY and SVGEGT. CDR3 bases: TGTGCCAGCAGTACGCAACAGGGGGCGTTCTACGAGCAGTACTTC. Encoded protein: CASSTQQGAFYEQYF.

This chain joins TRBV2 and TRBJ1-4, with TRBD1 as a possible D gene (5 bases). Trimming took off 6 bases at V and 8 bases at J, with 16 bases between the two ends. CDR1 and CDR2 from the germline V gene are SNHLY and FYNNEI. The CDR3 spans 14 residues. The DNA of the CDR3 is TGTGCCAGCAGGTCGGGAGGGGTGAGGGAAAAACTGTTTTTT. Its translation: CASRSGGVREKLFF.

The chain couples TRBV15 to TRBJ2-7, with 10 bases identical to TRBD1. Germline V lookup: CDR1 LNHNV, CDR2 YYDKDF (reference sequence). The CDR3 has 15 amino acids. V was clipped by 5 bases and J by 5 bases; unmatched bases: 9. The CDR3 DNA follows: TGTGCCACCAGCGAGGGACAGGGGTGGTCCCACGAGCAGTACTTC. Translated, it gives CATSEGQGWSHEQYF.

The chain links TRBV3-1 (or the pseudogene TRBV3-2) to TRBJ2-7, with TRBD1 matching 8 bases. In germline, CDR1 is LGHDT, CDR2 YNNKEL (reference sequence). Unmatched junction bases numbered 16, after V lost 7 bases and J lost 5 bases. CDR3 size: 16 residues. For the CDR3, the DNA is TGTGCCAGCACTCCCCGGCAGGGGGCATGGTTCGACGAGCAGTACTTC. This translates into CASTPRQGAWFDEQYF.

The genes are TRBV2 and TRBJ1-6; 8 bases align to TRBD1. This CDR3 is built from 15 residues. After removal of 8 bases from V and 4 bases from J, the junction contained 7 bases not matched to a gene. The germline CDR1 and CDR2 sequences are SNHLY and FYNNEI. This CDR3 reads CASQRNRGYNSPLHF. CDR3 sequence (DNA): TGTGCCAGCCAGCGGAACAGGGGGTATAATTCACCCCTCCACTTT. The full variable domain, in which reference TRBV2 and TRBJ1-6 provide the parts outside the CDR3, is EPEVTQTPSHQVTQMGQEVILRCVPISNHLYFYWYRQILGQKVEFLVSFYNNEISEKSEIFDDQFSVERPDGSNFTLKIRSTKLEDSAMYFCASQRNRGYNSPLHFGNGTRLTVT.

The V call is TRBV6-5, the J call TRBJ2-1, with 12 bases fitting TRBD2. Germline V lookup: CDR1 MNHEY, CDR2 SVGAGI. V shed 6 bases, J shed 7 bases, and the junction held 1 base outside the gene matches. This CDR3 is 13 amino acids long. The CDR3 spells CASRTSGSNEQFF. DNA for the CDR3: TGTGCCAGCAGGACTAGCGGGAGTAATGAGCAGTTCTTC.

V is TRBV7-3 and J is TRBJ2-7; D is possibly TRBD2 (6 bases). The CDR3 spans 15 residues. The V and J ends lost 4 bases and 0 bases respectively, with 13 bases between them. The germline CDR1 and CDR2 sequences are SGHTA and FQGTGA. Here the CDR3 DNA reads TGTGCCAGCAGCTCCTTGGGGGGAGGCTCCTACGAGCAGTACTTC. Translated, it gives CASSSLGGGSYEQYF.

This chain uses TRBV9 with TRBJ1-1; D ambiguous. The CDR3 runs 15 residues. V was cut by 0 bases and J by 1 base, with 10 bases left in between. Germline lookup yields CDR1 SGDLS and CDR2 YYNGEE. The CDR3 DNA reads as TGTGCCAGCAGCGTAGCTCCGGGAGCGAACACTGAAGCTTTCTTT. Translation: CASSVAPGANTEAFF.

This chain joins TRBV11-2 and TRBJ1-4, with D uncertain. Trimming took 2 bases from V and 6 from J, leaving 13 bases between them. This CDR3 is built from 15 residues. Germline loops: CDR1 SGHAT, CDR2 FQNNGV. CDR3 sequence: CASSLMRAADEKLFF. In DNA form, the CDR3 reads TGTGCCAGCAGCTTAATGAGGGCGGCTGATGAAAAACTGTTTTTT.

The chain couples TRBV11-2 to TRBJ1-2; D not certain. From germline, CDR1 is SGHAT and CDR2 FQNNGV. The CDR3 extends over 13 amino acids. V gave up 6 bases and J gave up 8 bases, with 16 bases separating them. The DNA of the CDR3 is TGTGCCAGCAGGACAACGGGTGGAGGGGGCTACACCTTC. This gives the protein CASRTTGGGGYTF.

The chain joins TRBV12-3 or TRBV12-4 to TRBJ1-1, with 7 positions matching TRBD1. The V gene end was trimmed by 5 bases and the J gene end by 0 bases; junction bases not matched to a gene: 0. The CDR3 loop spans 13 amino acids. This CDR3 is CASSTGVNTEAFF. CDR3 DNA: TGTGCCAGCAGTACAGGGGTGAACACTGAAGCTTTCTTT.

V usage is TRBV5-1 and J usage is TRBJ2-1; 9 bases agree with TRBD2. V was clipped by 0 bases and J by 6 bases; unmatched bases: 7. CDR1 is SGHRS and CDR2 is YFSETQ in the germline V gene. The CDR3 has 16 amino acids. Written as DNA, the CDR3 is TGCGCCAGCAGCTTGGCCTTGACTAGCGGTTCCAATGAGCAGTTCTTC. This sequence encodes CASSLALTSGSNEQFF.

The chain uses TRBV9 and TRBJ1-3; D possibly corresponds to TRBD1 (6 bases). CDR1 and CDR2 from the germline V gene are SGDLS and YYNGEE. The CDR3 runs 17 residues. Trimming stripped 3 bases from V and 2 bases from J, with 18 bases between. CDR3 DNA sequence: TGTGCCAGCAGCGCCGTCGGGAGGGGGGCGCCTGGAAACACCATATATTTT. Amino acid sequence: CASSAVGRGAPGNTIYF.

The rearrangement links TRBV9 to TRBJ1-5; D unresolved. The V and J ends lost 1 base and 3 bases respectively, with 8 bases between them. Germline V gene lookup returns CDR1 SGDLS and CDR2 YYNGEE. This CDR3 region has 14 residues. CDR3 nucleotides: TGTGCCAGCAGCGTATCGGGTACCAATCAGCCCCAGCATTTT. This encodes CASSVSGTNQPQHF.